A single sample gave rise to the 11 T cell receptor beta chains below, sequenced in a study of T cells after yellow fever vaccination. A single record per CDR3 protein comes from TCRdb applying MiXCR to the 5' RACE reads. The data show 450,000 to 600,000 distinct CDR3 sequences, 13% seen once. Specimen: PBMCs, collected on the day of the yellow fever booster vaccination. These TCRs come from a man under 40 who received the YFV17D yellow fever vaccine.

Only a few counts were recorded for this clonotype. CDR3: CSVRGPTTETQYF. CDR3 DNA sequence: TGCAGCGTTCGGGGCCCTACCACAGAGACCCAGTACTTC. The chain uses TRBV29-1 and TRBJ2-5, with D perhaps matching TRBD1 or TRBD2 (5 bases each). Trimming cost V 5 bases and J 4 bases, with 14 bases left between them. The CDR3 sequence is 13 residues long. Germline-derived CDR1 and CDR2 are SQVTM and ANQGSEA.

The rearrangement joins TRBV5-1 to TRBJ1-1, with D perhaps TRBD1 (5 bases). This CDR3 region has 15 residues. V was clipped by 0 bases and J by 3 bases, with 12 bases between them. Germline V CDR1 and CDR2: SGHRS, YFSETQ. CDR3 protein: CASSLDGGLHTEAFF. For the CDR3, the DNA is TGCGCCAGCAGCTTGGATGGGGGGTTGCACACTGAAGCTTTCTTT.

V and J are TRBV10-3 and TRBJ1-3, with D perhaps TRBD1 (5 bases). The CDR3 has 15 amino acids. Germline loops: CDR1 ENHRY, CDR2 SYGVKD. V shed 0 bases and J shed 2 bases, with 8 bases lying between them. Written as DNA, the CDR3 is TGTGCCATCAGTGAGTCAGGGGTCACTGGAAACACCATATATTTT. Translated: CAISESGVTGNTIYF.

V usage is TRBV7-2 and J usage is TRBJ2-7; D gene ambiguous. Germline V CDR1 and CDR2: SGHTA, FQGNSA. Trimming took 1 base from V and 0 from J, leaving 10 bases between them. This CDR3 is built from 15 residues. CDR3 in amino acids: CASSLGQPSSYEQYF. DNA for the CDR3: TGTGCCAGCAGCTTAGGACAACCGAGCTCCTACGAGCAGTACTTC.

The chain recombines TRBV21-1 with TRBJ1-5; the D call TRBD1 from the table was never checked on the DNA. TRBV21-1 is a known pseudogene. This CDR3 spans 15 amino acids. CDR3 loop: CASSQSPLFNQPQHF. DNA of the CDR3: TGTGCCAGCAGTCAATCCCCCTTGTTCAATCAGCCCCAGCATTTT.

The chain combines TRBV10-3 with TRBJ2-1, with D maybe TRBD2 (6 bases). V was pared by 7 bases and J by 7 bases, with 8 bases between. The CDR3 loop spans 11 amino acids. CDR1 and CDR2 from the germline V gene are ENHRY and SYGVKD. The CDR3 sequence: CAIIAGNEQFF. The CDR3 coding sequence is TGTGCCATCATCGCGGGGAATGAGCAGTTCTTC.

The CDR3 sequence is CASSSQQGSHGYTF. The CDR3 DNA reads TGTGCCAGCAGCTCACAACAGGGATCCCATGGCTACACCTTC. This chain joins TRBV7-2 and TRBJ1-2; D is perhaps TRBD1 (6 bases). Trimming left V 4 bases short and J 6 bases short, with 15 bases between. The germline CDR1 and CDR2 sequences are SGHTA and FQGNSA. The CDR3 totals 14 residues.

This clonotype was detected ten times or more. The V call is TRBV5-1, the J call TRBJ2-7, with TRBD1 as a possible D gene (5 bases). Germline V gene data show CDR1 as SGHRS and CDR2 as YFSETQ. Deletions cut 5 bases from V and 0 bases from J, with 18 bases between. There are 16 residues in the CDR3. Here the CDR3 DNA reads TGCGCCAGCAGAGCAGAGGCTCAGGGTCTCTCCTACGAGCAGTACTTC. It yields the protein CASRAEAQGLSYEQYF.

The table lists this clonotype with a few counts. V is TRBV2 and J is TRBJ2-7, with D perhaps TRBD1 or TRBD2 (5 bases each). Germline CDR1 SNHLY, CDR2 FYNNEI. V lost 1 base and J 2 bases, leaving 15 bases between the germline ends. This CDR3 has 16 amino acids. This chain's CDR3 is CASSEERLSGPYEQYF. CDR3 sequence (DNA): TGTGCCAGCAGTGAAGAGAGGCTATCGGGACCCTACGAGCAGTACTTC.

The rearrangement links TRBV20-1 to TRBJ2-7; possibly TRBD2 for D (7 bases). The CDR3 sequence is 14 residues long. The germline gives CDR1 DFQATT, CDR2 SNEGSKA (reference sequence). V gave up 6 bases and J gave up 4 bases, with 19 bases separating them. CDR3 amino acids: CSANQGGRGYEQYF. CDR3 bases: TGCAGTGCCAATCAAGGGGGGAGGGGATACGAGCAGTACTTC.

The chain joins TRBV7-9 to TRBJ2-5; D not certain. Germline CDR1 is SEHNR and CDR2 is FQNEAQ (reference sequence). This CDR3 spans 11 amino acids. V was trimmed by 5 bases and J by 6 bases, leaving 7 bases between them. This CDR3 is CASSPDQTQYF. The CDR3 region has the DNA TGTGCCAGCAGCCCGGATCAGACCCAGTACTTC.